The clone carrying this TCR beta chain qualifies as medium-sized. This CDR3 is 13 amino acids long. Germline V lookup: CDR1 SGHAT, CDR2 FQNNGV. Trimming took 1 base from V and 3 from J, leaving 7 bases between them. The sample is drawn from a study of OX40 agonist ivuxolimab in advanced cancers. Study in general: The diagnoses of dose-escalation patients were hepatocellular carcinoma, melanoma, renal cell or head and neck cancer.

Clones were sequenced by immunoSEQ multiplex PCR, and TCRdb holds only the in-frame ones, with some missing. Among around 78,000 clones, more than 65% were seen once, and the ten largest hold 3.5% to 6%. The origin of this receptor is an adult with an advanced solid tumor such as melanoma, head and neck, liver or kidney cancer. This sample comprised CD4+ or CD8+ T cells sorted from blood, obtained in a trial of the OX40 agonist ivuxolimab. V usage is TRBV11-2 and J usage is TRBJ2-7, with unresolved D. The CDR3, as DNA: TGTGCCAGCAGCTTAGTGTACGGCTACGAGCAGTACTTC. Protein sequence: CASSLVYGYEQYF.